The 31 T cell receptor beta chains below all came from one sample that was sequenced in a study of T cells in Graves' hyperthyroidism and ophthalmopathy. Authors of the study amplified TCR beta CDR3 regions from RNA transcripts. HTBI primers were the set used in a first-round RT-PCR of the TCR CDR3. TCRdb independently ran MiXCR on the multiplex PCR reads; one entry per CDR3 protein. The sample yields around 350,000 distinct CDR3 sequences, roughly 19% seen once. Sequenced: blood. The receptors were sampled from a woman under 30 with Graves' hyperthyroidism.

There are many counts of this clonotype. V is TRBV28 and J is TRBJ1-5, with D possibly being TRBD1 (5 bases). V lost 8 bases, J lost 0 bases, and 8 bases lay in between. Germline-derived CDR1 and CDR2 are MDHEN and SYDVKM. This CDR3 has 13 amino acids. The CDR3 sequence is CASRQSSNQPQHF. The CDR3 nucleotides read TGTGCCAGCCGACAGAGTAGCAATCAGCCCCAGCATTTT.

The chain combines TRBV12-3 or TRBV12-4 with TRBJ1-1; no clear D gene. V lost 6 bases to trimming and J lost 0 bases, with 11 bases between them. This CDR3 has 14 amino acids. CDR3 in DNA: TGTGCCAGCAGCCACCCCGGTCTGAACACTGAAGCTTTCTTT. This codes for CASSHPGLNTEAFF.

This clonotype was picked up many times. The chain links TRBV15 to TRBJ2-7; D is possibly TRBD1 (5 bases). Germline values: CDR1 LNHNV, CDR2 YYDKDF (reference sequence). This CDR3 contains 15 residues. V lost 4 bases, J lost 1 base, and 14 bases lay in between. CDR3 amino acids: CATSKSPDSSYEQYF. CDR3 DNA: TGTGCCACCAGCAAAAGCCCTGACAGTTCCTACGAGCAGTACTTC.

This rearrangement joins TRBV19 to TRBJ1-5; D is possibly TRBD1 (5 bases). The V end lost 0 bases, the J end lost 4 bases, and 10 bases lay between the germline ends. The CDR3 spans 15 residues. CDR1 is LNHDA and CDR2 is SQIVND in the germline V gene (reference sequence). The CDR3 reads CASSIDGGLNQPQHF. The CDR3 DNA follows: TGTGCCAGTAGTATAGACGGGGGACTGAATCAGCCCCAGCATTTT.

The rearrangement uses TRBV6-5 and TRBJ1-2, with 10 bases identical to TRBD1. Trimming at V came to 0 bases and at J to 7 bases, leaving 2 bases not matched to a gene. Germline loops: CDR1 MNHEY, CDR2 SVGAGI. The CDR3 has 14 residues. The CDR3 here is CASSYSGQGTGYTF. For the CDR3, the DNA is TGTGCCAGCAGTTACTCGGGACAGGGGACTGGCTACACCTTC.

The rearrangement links TRBV7-9 to TRBJ2-7; 15 bases map to TRBD2. The CDR3 has 15 amino acids. Trimming cost V 4 bases and J 4 bases; bases outside gene matches: 2. CDR1 and CDR2 from the germline V gene are SEHNR and FQNEAQ (reference sequence). CDR3 in amino acids: CASSYGTSGGYEQYF. The DNA of the CDR3 is TGTGCCAGCAGCTACGGGACTAGCGGGGGGTACGAGCAGTACTTC.

The V and J genes are TRBV30 and TRBJ1-2; 9 bases align to TRBD1. The germline gives CDR1 GTSNPN, CDR2 SVGIG (reference sequence). The CDR3 loop spans 14 amino acids. The trim removed 3 bases at V and 4 bases at J, leaving 6 bases unmatched. The CDR3: CAWRLQGATYGYTF. The CDR3 DNA sequence: TGTGCCTGGAGATTACAGGGGGCGACCTATGGCTACACCTTC.

To note about this clonotype: With a much larger clone just one base away, this may be a read error. The chain links TRBV5-1 to TRBJ1-1; D remains unclear. Per germline, CDR1 SGHRS and CDR2 YFSETQ. This CDR3 contains 15 residues. V was clipped by 1 base and J by 6 bases, with 16 bases between them. CDR3 DNA sequence: TGCGCCAGCAGCTTGTTACTGGGTCCCGGGGCTGAAGCTTTCTTT. This translates into CASSLLLGPGAEAFF. Filled out from reference TRBV5-1 and TRBJ1-1, the complete variable domain reads KAGVTQTPRYLIKTRGQQVTLSCSPISGHRSVSWYQQTPGQGLQFLFEYFSETQRNKGNFPGRFSGRQFSNSRSEMNVSTLELGDSALYLCASSLLLGPGAEAFFGQGTRLTVV.

The chain carries TRBV2 and TRBJ2-7; the match to TRBD2 covers 14 bases. V shed 6 bases, J shed 6 bases, and the junction held 4 bases outside the gene matches. Germline lookup yields CDR1 SNHLY and CDR2 FYNNEI. CDR3 length equals 14 residues. The CDR3 DNA reads as TGTGCCAGCAGGGGGACTAGCGGGAGAGGCGAGCAGTACTTC. The encoded protein is CASRGTSGRGEQYF.

This clonotype was observed a handful of times. This chain joins TRBV24-1 and TRBJ2-2, with a possible D match to TRBD2 (5 bases). The CDR3 extends over 14 amino acids. Germline V gene sequence: CDR1 KGHDR, CDR2 SFDVKD. V was trimmed by 0 bases and J by 5 bases, leaving 6 bases between them. The CDR3 DNA is TGTGCCACCAGTGATTTGGGAGGAACCGGGGAGCTGTTTTTT. This sequence encodes CATSDLGGTGELFF.

The CDR3 bases are TGTGCCAGCAATGAGAACCGACAGGTCGGACAGCCCCAGCATTTT. This gives the protein CASNENRQVGQPQHF. The chain has TRBV6-2 or TRBV6-3 and TRBJ1-5; maybe TRBD1 (6 bases). Germline V gene data show CDR1 as MNHEY and CDR2 as SVGEGT. Trimming left V 7 bases short and J 7 bases short, with 20 bases between. The CDR3 is 15 residues long.

This clonotype was counted many times. The chain joins TRBV24-1 to TRBJ1-2, with 10 bases fitting TRBD1. Germline values: CDR1 KGHDR, CDR2 SFDVKD. The J segment lost 4 bases and the V segment lost 4 bases, leaving 5 bases of the junction unmatched. There are 15 residues in the CDR3. CDR3 in amino acids: CATSDRGQGGYGYTF. CDR3 coding DNA: TGTGCCACCAGTGACCGCGGACAGGGGGGCTATGGCTACACCTTC.

This clonotype was picked up many times. The J gene is TRBJ1-2, the V gene TRBV10-2; 10 bases map to TRBD1. This CDR3 is built from 15 residues. CDR1 is WSHSY and CDR2 is SAAADI in the germline V gene. Losses at the gene ends were 4 bases for V and 0 bases for J; bases not matched to a gene: 2. This CDR3 is CASSGTGGANYGYTF. The DNA of the CDR3 is TGCGCCAGCAGTGGGACAGGGGGAGCTAACTATGGCTACACCTTC.

The sample holds a few counts of this clonotype. This rearrangement joins TRBV19 to TRBJ1-1; the D is unclear. The CDR3 sequence is 17 residues long. CDR1 and CDR2 from the germline V gene are LNHDA and SQIVND (reference sequence). Between the trimmed V and J ends, which lost 3 bases and 4 bases, there was a span of 21 bases. As DNA, the CDR3 is TGTGCCAGTAGTATTGAGCCCGGGAGGCGCTTGGGCACTGAAGCTTTCTTT. Its translation is CASSIEPGRRLGTEAFF.

This clonotype was counted ten times or more. The chain joins TRBV6-1 to TRBJ1-6; no reliable D call. Germline CDR1 reads MNHNS; CDR2 reads SASEGT. V lost 3 bases and J lost 7, with 7 bases in between. This CDR3 is built from 13 residues. CDR3 in amino acids: CASSEAANSPLHF. CDR3 coding DNA: TGTGCCAGCAGTGAGGCCGCCAATTCACCCCTCCACTTT.

This clonotype was counted ten times or more. The V call is TRBV27, the J call TRBJ1-2, with D unresolved. The CDR3 covers 13 residues. Trimming shortened V by 1 base and J by 5 bases, and 8 bases separated the two germline ends. Germline V lookup: CDR1 MNHEY, CDR2 SMNVEV (reference sequence). This chain's CDR3 is CASSLWPGYGYTF. The CDR3 DNA is TGTGCCAGCAGTTTATGGCCCGGTTATGGCTACACCTTC.

This clonotype was seen more than once but under ten times. The chain recombines TRBV14 with TRBJ2-7; D is perhaps TRBD1 (6 bases). The CDR3 contains 16 residues. The V gene's germline CDR1 is SGHDN and CDR2 FVKESK. The ends were cut back, 1 base at V and 2 bases at J, with 15 bases in the middle. The CDR3 loop reads CASSQAGWGRTYEQYF. In nucleotides, the CDR3 is TGTGCCAGCAGCCAAGCGGGTTGGGGGCGGACCTACGAGCAGTACTTC.

This clonotype came up many times. This sequence joins TRBV19 and TRBJ1-1; possibly TRBD1 for D (5 bases). The CDR3 covers 15 residues. CDR1 is LNHDA and CDR2 is SQIVND in the germline V gene (reference sequence). Deletions cut 6 bases from V and 5 bases from J, with 19 bases between. CDR3 nucleotide sequence: TGTGCCAGTAGGCATTGGGAGGGGCAGATGACTGAAGCTTTCTTT. Its protein product is CASRHWEGQMTEAFF.

This clonotype was observed at least ten times. The chain carries TRBV28 and TRBJ1-2; no firm D call. V was trimmed by 4 bases and J by 5 bases, leaving 17 bases between them. Germline V gives CDR1 MDHEN, CDR2 SYDVKM. This CDR3 has 15 residues. The DNA for the CDR3 is TGTGCCAGCAGTTCCCAAAGCTACACACCTTATGGCTACACCTTC. Residues: CASSSQSYTPYGYTF.

In this sample, this clonotype turned up many times. The chain links TRBV20-1 to TRBJ2-5; possibly TRBD2 for D (6 bases). This CDR3 has 15 amino acids. Germline assignment: CDR1 DFQATT and CDR2 SNEGSKA (reference sequence). Trimming removed 3 bases from V and 0 bases from J, with 14 bases in between. Here the CDR3 DNA reads TGCAGTGCTAGTTCCCCGGGAGCCGACCAAGAGACCCAGTACTTC. It encodes CSASSPGADQETQYF.

V and J are TRBV20-1 and TRBJ1-2; D ambiguous. Trimming removed 6 bases from V and 9 bases from J, with 17 bases in between. From germline, CDR1 is DFQATT and CDR2 SNEGSKA (reference sequence). The CDR3 runs 12 residues. The CDR3 here is CSASDREGSYTF. The CDR3 bases are TGCAGTGCCAGTGACCGGGAAGGGAGCTACACCTTC.

At least ten counts were recorded for this clonotype. The genes are TRBV6-5 and TRBJ1-1; D gene uncertain. CDR1 and CDR2 from the germline V gene are MNHEY and SVGAGI. The CDR3 totals 13 residues. V lost 2 bases, J lost 1 base, and 5 bases lay in between. CDR3: CASSYRGNTEAFF. In DNA form, the CDR3 reads TGTGCCAGCAGTTACAGAGGGAACACTGAAGCTTTCTTT.

This clonotype appeared many times. The chain recombines TRBV6-2 or TRBV6-3 with TRBJ1-1; TRBD1 agrees at 8 bases. V dropped 5 bases and J dropped 3; count of bases not matched to a gene: 5. This CDR3 has 14 residues. The germline V gene encodes CDR1 MNHEY and CDR2 SVGEGT. DNA of the CDR3: TGTGCCAGCAGTGGACAGGGACGGTACACTGAAGCTTTCTTT. This translates into CASSGQGRYTEAFF.

The CDR3 reads CASSLEGAMKNTIYF. CDR3 coding DNA: TGTGCCAGCAGCTTAGAGGGGGCGATGAAGAACACCATATATTTT. The chain employs TRBV11-2 and TRBJ1-3; TRBD1 is a possible D gene (6 bases). The germline V gene has CDR1 SGHAT and CDR2 FQNNGV. With 0 bases removed from V and 7 bases from J, the gap between germline ends came to 13 bases. CDR3 size: 15 residues.

This clonotype was observed many times. The chain joins TRBV10-3 to TRBJ2-7; TRBD1 matches 7 bases. This CDR3 has 14 amino acids. V lost 6 bases to trimming and J lost 5 bases; unmatched junction nucleotides: 10. The germline V gene has CDR1 ENHRY and CDR2 SYGVKD. The CDR3: CAIRSTGTTDEQYF. The CDR3 bases are TGTGCCATCAGATCGACAGGGACGACAGACGAGCAGTACTTC.

This clonotype was seen more than once but under ten times. V gene TRBV19 combines with J gene TRBJ1-5; 9 nucleotides match TRBD1. Germline V gene sequence: CDR1 LNHDA, CDR2 SQIVND (reference sequence). This CDR3 contains 16 residues. The V gene end was trimmed by 5 bases and the J gene end by 6 bases; junction bases not matched to a gene: 11. CDR3 amino acids: CASSHPGQGILQPQHF. In nucleotides, the CDR3 is TGTGCCAGTAGTCATCCGGGACAGGGAATTCTTCAGCCCCAGCATTTT.

The sample holds many counts of this clonotype. V gene TRBV7-3 combines with J gene TRBJ2-7; perhaps TRBD2 as D (5 bases). The V end lost 5 bases, the J end lost 5 bases, and 13 bases lay between the germline ends. The V gene's germline CDR1 is SGHTA and CDR2 FQGTGA. CDR3 length equals 13 residues. The CDR3 nucleotides read TGTGCCAGCAGCCTAGGACCTAGCAACGAGCAGTACTTC. It translates to CASSLGPSNEQYF. Looking up the rest from reference TRBV7-3 and TRBJ2-7 gives the full variable domain: GAGVSQTPSNKVTEKGKYVELRCDPISGHTALYWYRQSLGQGPEFLIYFQGTGAADDSGLPNDRFFAVRPEGSVSTLKIQRTERGDSAVYLCASSLGPSNEQYFGPGTRLTVT.

This clonotype was counted ten times or more. V gene TRBV12-3 or TRBV12-4 combines with J gene TRBJ1-5; D possibly corresponds to TRBD1 (6 bases). The CDR3 runs to 12 residues. V dropped 8 bases and J dropped 3 bases, with 8 bases sitting between them. The CDR3 nucleotides are TGTGCCAGCGGACAGTTCAATCAGCCCCAGCATTTT. Translated: CASGQFNQPQHF.

The genes are TRBV4-1 and TRBJ2-7, with D perhaps assigned TRBD1 or TRBD2 (5 bases each). Germline V gene data show CDR1 as MGHRA and CDR2 as YSYEKL. V was pared by 4 bases and J by 0 bases, with 16 bases between. The CDR3 is 16 amino acids. DNA of the CDR3: TGCGCCAGCAGCCCCCCTCGGTTGGGGGTCTCCTACGAGCAGTACTTC. Its protein product is CASSPPRLGVSYEQYF.

This clonotype has ten or more counts. The rearrangement links TRBV6-1 to TRBJ1-2; D remains ambiguous. V was trimmed by 2 bases and J by 1 base, leaving 5 bases between them. Germline CDR1 is MNHNS and CDR2 is SASEGT. This CDR3 contains 13 residues. The chain's CDR3 is CASSERGNYGYTF. CDR3 nucleotides: TGTGCCAGCAGTGAACGGGGTAACTATGGCTACACCTTC.

This clonotype was detected many times. The rearrangement links TRBV24-1 to TRBJ2-5; TRBD2 aligns across 15 bases. Per germline, CDR1 KGHDR and CDR2 SFDVKD. The CDR3 runs to 18 residues. V shed 4 bases, J shed 5 bases, and the junction held 10 bases outside the gene matches. CDR3 protein: CATSDFSGTSGGMETQYF. The CDR3 coding sequence is TGTGCCACCAGTGACTTTTCGGGGACTAGCGGGGGGATGGAGACCCAGTACTTC.